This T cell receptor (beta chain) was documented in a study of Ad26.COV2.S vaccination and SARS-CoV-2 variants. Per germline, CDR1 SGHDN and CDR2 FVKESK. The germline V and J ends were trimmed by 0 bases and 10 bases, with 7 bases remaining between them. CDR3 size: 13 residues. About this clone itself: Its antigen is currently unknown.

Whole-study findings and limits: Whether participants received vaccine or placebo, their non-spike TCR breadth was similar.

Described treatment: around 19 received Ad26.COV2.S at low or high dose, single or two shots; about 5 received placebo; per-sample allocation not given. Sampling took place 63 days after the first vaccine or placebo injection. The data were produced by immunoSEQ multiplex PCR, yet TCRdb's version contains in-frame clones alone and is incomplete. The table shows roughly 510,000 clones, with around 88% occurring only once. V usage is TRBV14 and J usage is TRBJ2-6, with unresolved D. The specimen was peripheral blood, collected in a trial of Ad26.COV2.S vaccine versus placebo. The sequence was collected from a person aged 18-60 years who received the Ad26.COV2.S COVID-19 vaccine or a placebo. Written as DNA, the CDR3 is TGTGCCAGCAGCCAAGATTTTCCGAACGTCCTGACTTTC. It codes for CASSQDFPNVLTF.